These T cell receptor beta chains were read from a single sample in a study of blood T cell repertoires in COVID-19. Sequenced by immunoSEQ multiplex PCR; TCRdb stores in-frame clones only, minus some. The table records roughly 69,000 clones, about nine tenths of them present only once. The specimen was peripheral blood. These receptors were taken from a human donor in a cohort sampled during active COVID-19. Each CDR3 is given with its conserved first and last residue. The order of the fields is D gene, J gene, clone size, V gene, CDR3 protein, CDR3 DNA. A D gene is named only where the DNA matches it firmly. The size entry is marked missing in some rows and otherwise reads once, few, many or a size class.

NA | TRBJ2-7 | NA | TRBV5-4 | CASSRGSSYEQYF | TGTGCCAGCAGCCGTGGGAGCTCCTACGAGCAGTACTTC
NA | TRBJ2-7 | few | TRBV5-1 | CASSPSTGTYEQYF | TGCGCCAGCAGCCCTTCCACAGGGACCTACGAGCAGTACTTC
TRBD2 | TRBJ2-7 | NA | TRBV7-7 | CASSLPQRGRSYEQYF | TGTGCTAGCAGCTTACCCCAGCGGGGGAGATCCTACGAGCAGTACTTC
TRBD1 | TRBJ1-2 | once | TRBV7-9 | CASSPRTGEGGYTF | TGTGCCAGCAGCCCCAGGACAGGGGAAGGAGGCTACACCTTC
TRBD1 | TRBJ2-5 | NA | TRBV5-1 | CASSWTGGLGETQYF | TGCGCCAGCAGCTGGACAGGGGGCCTAGGAGAGACCCAGTACTTC
TRBD2 | TRBJ2-1 | NA | TRBV12-3/TRBV12-4 | CATRASGVGEQFF | TGTGCCACCAGGGCTAGCGGGGTAGGTGAGCAGTTCTTC
NA | TRBJ2-7 | NA | TRBV3-1/TRBV3-2 | CASSQGGLDEQYF | TGTGCCAGCAGCCAAGGGGGCTTGGACGAGCAGTACTTC
TRBD1 | TRBJ2-7 | NA | TRBV6-5 | CASRSRTGGKDEQYF | TGTGCCAGCAGAAGTCGGACAGGGGGCAAGGACGAGCAGTACTTC
NA | TRBJ1-5 | NA | TRBV18 | CASSPYSDQPQHF | TGTGCCAGCTCACCATACTCGGATCAGCCCCAGCATTTT
TRBD1 | TRBJ1-3 | NA | TRBV4-3 | CASSQGRLDRSSGNTIYF | TGCGCCAGCAGCCAAGGTCGGCTGGACAGGAGCTCTGGAAACACCATATATTTT
TRBD1 | TRBJ1-2 | NA | TRBV4-1 | CASSQGGQGKVYGYTF | TGCGCCAGCAGCCAAGGGGGACAGGGGAAAGTCTATGGCTACACCTTC
NA | TRBJ2-7 | NA | TRBV18 | CASSPPFSYEQYF | TGTGCCAGCTCACCACCCTTCAGCTACGAGCAGTACTTC
TRBD2 | TRBJ2-3 | NA | TRBV5-1 | CASSLGAGVLTDTQYF | TGCGCCAGCAGCTTAGGAGCGGGGGTACTCACAGATACGCAGTATTTT
TRBD1 | TRBJ1-4 | NA | TRBV6-5 | CASRDGTASSIPQF | TGTGCCAGCCGGGACGGGACAGCGTCCTCGATTCCCCAGTTT
NA | TRBJ2-1 | NA | TRBV11-2 | CASSLSRIEQFF | TGTGCCAGCAGCTTGTCTAGGATTGAGCAGTTCTTC
NA | TRBJ1-1 | NA | TRBV6-5 | CASRGALNTEAFF | TGTGCCAGCAGGGGCGCTTTGAACACTGAAGCTTTCTTT
NA | TRBJ2-7 | NA | TRBV19 | CASSSWRSYEQYF | TGTGCCAGTAGTTCCTGGCGGTCCTACGAGCAGTACTTC
NA | TRBJ1-2 | NA | TRBV7-6 | CASSLGAGEGYTF | TGTGCCAGCAGCTTAGGAGCAGGGGAGGGCTACACCTTC
TRBD1 | TRBJ2-2 | NA | TRBV14 | CASSQAGPGTVITGELFF | TGTGCCAGCAGCCAAGCCGGCCCTGGGACAGTAATCACCGGGGAGCTGTTTTTT
NA | TRBJ1-2 | NA | TRBV9 | CASSVAGVGGYTF | TGTGCCAGCAGCGTAGCAGGGGTAGGTGGCTACACCTTC
TRBD2 | TRBJ2-3 | NA | TRBV4-1 | CASSHGRGRFPDTQYF | TGCGCCAGCAGCCATGGGCGGGGGAGATTCCCAGATACGCAGTATTTT
TRBD1 | TRBJ1-6 | NA | TRBV19 | CASSPSGQGESPLHF | TGTGCCAGTAGTCCTTCGGGACAGGGGGAATCACCCCTCCACTTT
TRBD2 | TRBJ2-2 | NA | TRBV11-3 | CASSSSYIGGTNTGELFF | TGTGCCAGCAGCTCCAGCTATATCGGGGGGACGAACACCGGGGAGCTGTTTTTT
NA | TRBJ2-7 | NA | TRBV9 | CASSAGTKTYEQYF | TGTGCCAGCAGCGCCGGGACAAAGACCTACGAGCAGTACTTC
NA | TRBJ2-4 | NA | TRBV25-1 | CASSITGLGAKNIQYF | TGTGCCAGCAGTATTACAGGGTTAGGGGCCAAAAACATTCAGTACTTC
TRBD1 | TRBJ1-6 | NA | TRBV19 | CASSPVFTGGRNSPLHF | TGTGCCAGTAGTCCCGTCTTTACAGGGGGTCGGAATTCACCCCTCCACTTT
NA | TRBJ2-7 | NA | TRBV18 | CASSPRQDGDEQYF | TGTGCCAGCTCACCACGGCAGGACGGGGACGAGCAGTACTTC
TRBD1 | TRBJ1-5 | NA | TRBV19 | CASSIDPRGQLGNQPQHF | TGTGCCAGTAGTATAGATCCGAGGGGACAGTTGGGCAATCAGCCCCAGCATTTT
TRBD2 | TRBJ2-3 | NA | TRBV6-5 | CASSLIAGGSAQYF | TGTGCCAGCAGTCTCATAGCGGGGGGGTCGGCGCAGTATTTT
NA | TRBJ2-1 | NA | TRBV13 | CASSLLLAGYSYNEQFF | TGTGCCAGCAGCTTATTGCTTGCGGGGTATAGCTACAATGAGCAGTTCTTC
TRBD1 | TRBJ2-2 | NA | TRBV10-3 | CAISTGQGPLLFF | TGTGCCATCAGTACTGGACAGGGTCCTTTACTGTTTTTT
TRBD1 | TRBJ2-6 | NA | TRBV19 | CASSTTGAGANVLTF | TGTGCCAGTAGTACGACAGGGGCTGGGGCCAACGTCCTGACTTTC
NA | TRBJ1-6 | once | TRBV6-4 | CASAGSEGSPLHF | TGTGCCAGTGCGGGGTCTGAAGGGTCACCCCTCCACTTT
NA | TRBJ1-4 | NA | TRBV7-2 | CASSLGHVREKLFF | TGTGCCAGCAGCTTAGGACATGTACGGGAAAAACTGTTTTTT
TRBD2 | TRBJ2-1 | NA | TRBV19 | CASSTTSGINEQFF | TGTGCCAGTAGTACGACTAGCGGTATCAATGAGCAGTTCTTC
NA | TRBJ2-7 | NA | TRBV7-8 | CASSFSGLSEQYF | TGTGCCAGCAGCTTTTCAGGGTTGAGCGAGCAGTACTTC
TRBD1 | TRBJ1-1 | NA | TRBV6-5 | CASSYSGTVNTEAFF | TGTGCCAGCAGTTACTCGGGGACAGTGAACACTGAAGCTTTCTTT